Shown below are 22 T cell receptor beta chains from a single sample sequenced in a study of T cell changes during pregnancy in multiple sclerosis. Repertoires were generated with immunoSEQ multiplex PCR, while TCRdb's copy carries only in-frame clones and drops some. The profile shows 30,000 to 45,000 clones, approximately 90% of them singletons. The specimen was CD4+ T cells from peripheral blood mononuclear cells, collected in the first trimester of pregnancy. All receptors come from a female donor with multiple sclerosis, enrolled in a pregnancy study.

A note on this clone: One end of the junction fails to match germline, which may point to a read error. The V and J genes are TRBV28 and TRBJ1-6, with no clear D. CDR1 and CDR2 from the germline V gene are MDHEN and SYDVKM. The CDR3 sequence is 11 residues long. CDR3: CASSFRSALHF. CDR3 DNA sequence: TGTGCCAGCAGTTTCCGTTCAGCCCTCCACTTT. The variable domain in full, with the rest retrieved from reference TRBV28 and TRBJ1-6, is DVKVTQSSRYLVKRTGEKVFLECVQDMDHENMFWYRQDPGLGLRLIYFSYDVKMKEKGDIPEGYSVSREKKERFSLILESASTNQTSMYLCASSFRSALHFGNGTRLTVT.

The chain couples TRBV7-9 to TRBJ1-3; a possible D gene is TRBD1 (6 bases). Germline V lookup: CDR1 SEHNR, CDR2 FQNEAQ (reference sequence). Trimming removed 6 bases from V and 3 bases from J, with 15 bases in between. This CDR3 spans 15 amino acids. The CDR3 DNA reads TGTGCCAGCAGACTCGTACAGGGTAATGGAAACACCATATATTTT. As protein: CASRLVQGNGNTIYF. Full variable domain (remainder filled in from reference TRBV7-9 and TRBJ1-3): DTGVSQNPRHKITKRGQNVTFRCDPISEHNRLYWYRQTLGQGPEFLTYFQNEAQLEKSRLLSDRFSAERPKGSFSTLEIQRTEQGDSAMYLCASRLVQGNGNTIYFGEGSWLTVV.

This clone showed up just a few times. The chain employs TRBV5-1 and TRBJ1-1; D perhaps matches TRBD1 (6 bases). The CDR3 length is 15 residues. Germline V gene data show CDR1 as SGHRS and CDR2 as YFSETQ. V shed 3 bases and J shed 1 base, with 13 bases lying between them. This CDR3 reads CASSSNRAWNTEAFF. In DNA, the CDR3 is TGCGCCAGCAGCTCCAACAGGGCCTGGAACACTGAAGCTTTCTTT.

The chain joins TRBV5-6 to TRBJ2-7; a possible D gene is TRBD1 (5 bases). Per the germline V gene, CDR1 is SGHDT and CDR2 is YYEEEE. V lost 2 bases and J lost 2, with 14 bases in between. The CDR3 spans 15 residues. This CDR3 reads CASSFGSGRAYEQYF. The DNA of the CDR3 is TGTGCCAGCAGCTTTGGGTCGGGCAGGGCCTACGAGCAGTACTTC.

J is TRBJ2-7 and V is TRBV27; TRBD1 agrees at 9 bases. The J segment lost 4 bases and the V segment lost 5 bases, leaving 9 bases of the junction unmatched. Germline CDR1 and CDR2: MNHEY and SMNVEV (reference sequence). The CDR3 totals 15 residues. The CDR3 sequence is CASSALGDRVYEQYF. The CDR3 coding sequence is TGTGCCAGCAGTGCTCTCGGGGACAGGGTTTACGAGCAGTACTTC.

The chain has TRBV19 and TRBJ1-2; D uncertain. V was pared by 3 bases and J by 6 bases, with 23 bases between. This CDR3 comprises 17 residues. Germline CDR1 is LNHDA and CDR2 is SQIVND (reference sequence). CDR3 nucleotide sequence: TGTGCCAGTAGTATCCTCCCCCCTGAATATTCAACGGATGGCTACACCTTC. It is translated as CASSILPPEYSTDGYTF.

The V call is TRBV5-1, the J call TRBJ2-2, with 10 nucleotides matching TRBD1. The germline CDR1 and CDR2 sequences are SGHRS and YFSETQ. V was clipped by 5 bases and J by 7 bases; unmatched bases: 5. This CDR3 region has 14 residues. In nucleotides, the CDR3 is TGCGCCAGCAGTCGACAGGGGGCGATCGGGGAGCTGTTTTTT. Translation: CASSRQGAIGELFF. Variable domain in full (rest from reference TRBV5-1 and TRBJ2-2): KAGVTQTPRYLIKTRGQQVTLSCSPISGHRSVSWYQQTPGQGLQFLFEYFSETQRNKGNFPGRFSGRQFSNSRSEMNVSTLELGDSALYLCASSRQGAIGELFFGEGSRLTVL.

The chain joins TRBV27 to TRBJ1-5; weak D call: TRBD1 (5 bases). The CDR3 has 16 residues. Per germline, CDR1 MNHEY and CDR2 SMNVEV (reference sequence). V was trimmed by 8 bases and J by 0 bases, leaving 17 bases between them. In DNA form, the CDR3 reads TGTGCCAGCGCCAGGGTCGTAGGGGATAGCAATCAGCCCCAGCATTTT. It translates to CASARVVGDSNQPQHF.

The CDR3 DNA reads TGTGCCAGCTCACCACGACCAGGGACTAGCGGTTACAATGAGCAGTTCTTC. This encodes CASSPRPGTSGYNEQFF. The chain carries TRBV18 and TRBJ2-1; 11 bases match TRBD2. CDR3 length: 17 amino acids. V shed 1 base, J shed 4 bases, and the junction held 6 bases outside the gene matches. In germline, CDR1 is KGHSH, CDR2 LQKENI. The whole variable domain, remainder taken from reference TRBV18 and TRBJ2-1, is NAGVMQNPRHLVRRRGQEARLRCSPMKGHSHVYWYRQLPEEGLKFMVYLQKENIIDESGMPKERFSAEFPKEGPSILRIQQVVRGDSAAYFCASSPRPGTSGYNEQFFGPGTRLTVL.

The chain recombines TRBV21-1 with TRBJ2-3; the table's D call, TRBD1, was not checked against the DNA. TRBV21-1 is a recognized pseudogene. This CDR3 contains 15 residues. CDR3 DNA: TGTGCCAGCGGCCATCTCCCGACCAGGACAGATACGCAGTATTTT. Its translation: CASGHLPTRTDTQYF.

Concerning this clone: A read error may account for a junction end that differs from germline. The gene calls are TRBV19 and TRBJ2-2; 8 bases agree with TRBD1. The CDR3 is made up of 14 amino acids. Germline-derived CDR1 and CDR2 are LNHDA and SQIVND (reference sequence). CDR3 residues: CASRTPQGAGELFF. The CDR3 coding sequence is TGTGCCAGCCGGACCCCGCAGGGGGCCGGGGAGTTGTTTTTT. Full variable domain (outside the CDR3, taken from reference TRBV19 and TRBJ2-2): DGGITQSPKYLFRKEGQNVTLSCEQNLNHDAMYWYRQDPGQGLRLIYYSQIVNDFQKGDIAEGYSVSREKKESFPLTVTSAQKNPTAFYLCASRTPQGAGELFFGEGSRLTVL.

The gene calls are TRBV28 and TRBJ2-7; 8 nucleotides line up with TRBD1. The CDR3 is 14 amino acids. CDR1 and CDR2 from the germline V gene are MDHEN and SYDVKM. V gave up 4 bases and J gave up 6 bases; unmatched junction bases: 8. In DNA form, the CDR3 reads TGTGCCAGCAGTTCGAGACAGGGGAGTTCCGAGCAGTACTTC. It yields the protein CASSSRQGSSEQYF.

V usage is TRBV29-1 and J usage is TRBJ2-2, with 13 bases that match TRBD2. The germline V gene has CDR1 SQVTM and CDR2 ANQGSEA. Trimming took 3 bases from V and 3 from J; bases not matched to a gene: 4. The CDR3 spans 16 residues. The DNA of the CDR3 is TGCAGCGTTGAGGGGACTAGCGGGGACCACACCGGGGAGCTGTTTTTT. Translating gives CSVEGTSGDHTGELFF.

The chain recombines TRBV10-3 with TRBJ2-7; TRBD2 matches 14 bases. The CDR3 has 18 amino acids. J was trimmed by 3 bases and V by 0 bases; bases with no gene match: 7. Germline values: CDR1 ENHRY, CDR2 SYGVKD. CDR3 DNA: TGTGCCATCAGTGAGTCGACGGGACTAGCGGGAGTCTACTACGAGCAGTACTTC. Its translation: CAISESTGLAGVYYEQYF.

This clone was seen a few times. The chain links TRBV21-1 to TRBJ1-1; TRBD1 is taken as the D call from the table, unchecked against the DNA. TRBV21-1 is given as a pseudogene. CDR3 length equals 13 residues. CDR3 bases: TGTGCCAGCAGCAAGACAGATCGCACTGAAGCTTTCTTT. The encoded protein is CASSKTDRTEAFF.

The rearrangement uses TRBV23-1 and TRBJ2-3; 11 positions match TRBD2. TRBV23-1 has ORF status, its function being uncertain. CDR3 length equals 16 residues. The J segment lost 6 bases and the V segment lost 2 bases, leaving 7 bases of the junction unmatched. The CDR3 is CASSQKTSGVEDTQYF. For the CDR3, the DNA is TGCGCCAGCAGTCAAAAGACTAGCGGGGTTGAGGATACGCAGTATTTT.

CDR3 protein: CASGGGVNTEAFF. The CDR3 DNA reads as TGTGCCAGCGGGGGCGGGGTGAACACTGAAGCTTTCTTT. This rearrangement joins TRBV10-3 to TRBJ1-1; possible D gene TRBD1, 6 bases. Germline CDR1 and CDR2: ENHRY and SYGVKD. This CDR3 comprises 13 residues. Trimming took off 10 bases at V and 0 bases at J, with 12 bases between the two ends.

The chain's CDR3 is CASSPRTGSYEQYF. As DNA, the CDR3 is TGTGCCAGCAGCCCCCGGACTGGGTCCTACGAGCAGTACTTC. The rearrangement links TRBV7-9 to TRBJ2-7; TRBD2 might be the D (5 bases). The CDR3 is made up of 14 amino acids. The V and J ends lost 5 bases and 1 base respectively, with 12 bases between them. The germline gives CDR1 SEHNR, CDR2 FQNEAQ (reference sequence).

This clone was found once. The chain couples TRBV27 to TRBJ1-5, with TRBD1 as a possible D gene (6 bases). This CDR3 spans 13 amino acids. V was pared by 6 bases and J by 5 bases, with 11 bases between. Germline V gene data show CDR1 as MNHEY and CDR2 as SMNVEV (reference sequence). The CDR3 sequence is CASSLQGYQPQHF. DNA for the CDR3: TGTGCCAGCAGCCTTCAGGGGTATCAGCCCCAGCATTTT.

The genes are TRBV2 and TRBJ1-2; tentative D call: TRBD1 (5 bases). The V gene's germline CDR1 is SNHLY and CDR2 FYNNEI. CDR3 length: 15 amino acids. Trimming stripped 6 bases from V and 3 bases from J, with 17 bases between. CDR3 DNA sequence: TGTGCCAGCAGCGTTACAGGAGATTGGGACTATGGCTACACCTTC. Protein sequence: CASSVTGDWDYGYTF.

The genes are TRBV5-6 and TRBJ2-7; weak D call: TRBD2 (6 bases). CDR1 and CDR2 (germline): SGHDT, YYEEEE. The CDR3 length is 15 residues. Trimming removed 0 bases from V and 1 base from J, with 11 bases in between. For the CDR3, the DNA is TGTGCCAGCAGCTTGGGGGCAGGGACTTCCTACGAGCAGTACTTC. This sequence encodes CASSLGAGTSYEQYF.

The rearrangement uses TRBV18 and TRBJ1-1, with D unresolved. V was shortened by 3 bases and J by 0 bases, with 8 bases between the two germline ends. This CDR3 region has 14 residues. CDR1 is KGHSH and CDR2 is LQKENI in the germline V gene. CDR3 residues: CASSPLILNTEAFF. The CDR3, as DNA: TGTGCCAGCTCACCGTTAATCTTGAACACTGAAGCTTTCTTT.